These 32 T cell receptor beta chains came from one sample sequenced in a study of shared clonotypes between healthy human individuals. Repertoires were generated with immunoSEQ multiplex PCR, while TCRdb's copy carries only in-frame clones and drops some. The sample lists around 720,000 clones, 55% to 85% occurring once. Input material: memory CD4+ T cells sorted from blood. Documented subset: CD45RA-negative fraction. The receptors come from a woman between 25 and 40 years old in good health.

Concerning this clone itself: In the same sample, other DNA sequences code for this CDR3. CDR3 sequence: CASRAVGGESEAFF. CDR3 bases: TGTGCCAGCAGGGCCGTGGGGGGGGAGAGTGAAGCTTTCTTT. The chain joins TRBV2 to TRBJ1-1, with D tentatively TRBD1 (5 bases). The CDR3 has 14 amino acids. V shed 6 bases and J shed 7 bases, with 18 bases lying between them. The germline V gene encodes CDR1 SNHLY and CDR2 FYNNEI.

On this clone: The junction differs from germline at one of its ends, possibly a read error. This chain connects TRBV10-1 to TRBJ2-5, with a weak D call TRBD1 (6 bases). The CDR3 length is 13 residues. Germline CDR1 is WNHNN and CDR2 is SYGVQD (reference sequence). The CDR3 sequence: CASSESGATPRHF. CDR3 sequence (DNA): TGCGCCAGCAGTGAGTCGGGGGCGACGCCACGGCACTTC.

V is TRBV4-1 and J is TRBJ2-1; D is perhaps TRBD2 (7 bases). The V and J ends lost 5 bases and 0 bases respectively, with 17 bases between them. The CDR3 runs 17 residues. Germline-derived CDR1 and CDR2 are MGHRA and YSYEKL. The CDR3 loop is CASSSRGAGSSYNEQFF. The CDR3 DNA is TGCGCCAGCAGCTCACGGGGGGCGGGGAGCTCCTACAATGAGCAGTTCTTC.

The table lists this clone with a few counts. The chain has TRBV28 and TRBJ2-7, with D perhaps TRBD1 or TRBD2 (5 bases each). The CDR3 covers 15 residues. The V and J ends lost 5 bases and 3 bases respectively, with 17 bases between them. Per germline, CDR1 MDHEN and CDR2 SYDVKM. The CDR3 sequence: CASSQTGGFVYEQYF. The CDR3 DNA sequence: TGTGCCAGCAGTCAGACTGGGGGATTTGTCTACGAGCAGTACTTC.

Regarding this clone: Only one base separates this from a far larger clonotype, so it likely reflects a read error. The same CDR3 also results from other DNA sequences found in this sample. The chain is built from TRBV10-3 and TRBJ2-1; the match to TRBD2 covers 10 bases. Germline assignment: CDR1 ENHRY and CDR2 SYGVKD. CDR3 length equals 15 residues. The CDR3 sequence is CAISGRKREGREQFF. In DNA, the CDR3 is TGTGCCATCAGCGGACGAAAGCGGGAGGGCCGTGAGCAATTCTTC.

J is TRBJ2-1 and V is TRBV11-2, with 7 bases fitting TRBD2. The V gene's germline CDR1 is SGHAT and CDR2 FQNNGV. The length of the CDR3 is 14 residues. The V segment lost 5 bases and the J segment 6 bases; nucleotides outside the gene matches: 7. The CDR3 protein is CASSDRDYINEQFF. CDR3 nucleotide sequence: TGTGCCAGCAGCGACCGGGACTACATCAATGAGCAGTTCTTC. Variable domain in full (rest from reference TRBV11-2 and TRBJ2-1): EAGVAQSPRYKIIEKRQSVAFWCNPISGHATLYWYQQILGQGPKLLIQFQNNGVVDDSQLPKDRFSAERLKGVDSTLKIQPAKLEDSAVYLCASSDRDYINEQFFGPGTRLTVL.

The J gene is TRBJ1-5, the V gene TRBV27, with a tentative D call TRBD1 (6 bases). Germline CDR1 is MNHEY and CDR2 is SMNVEV (reference sequence). V dropped 3 bases and J dropped 9 bases, with 12 bases sitting between them. The CDR3 is made up of 13 amino acids. DNA for the CDR3: TGTGCCAGCAGTTTCTCTCAGGGGCGGCCCCAGCATTTT. It codes for CASSFSQGRPQHF.

This chain joins TRBV19 and TRBJ2-2, with D perhaps given as TRBD1 or TRBD2 (5 bases each). Trimming removed 3 bases from V and 12 bases from J, with 17 bases in between. The V gene's germline CDR1 is LNHDA and CDR2 SQIVND (reference sequence). The CDR3 contains 14 residues. CDR3: CASSIGQGVRKLFF. Written as DNA, the CDR3 is TGTGCCAGTAGTATTGGTCAGGGAGTGCGGAAGCTGTTTTTT.

This sequence joins TRBV14 and TRBJ2-1; 12 bases line up with TRBD2. CDR1 is SGHDN, CDR2 FVKESK, per germline. The CDR3 sequence is 19 residues long. After removal of 4 bases from V and 4 bases from J, the junction contained 14 bases not matched to a gene. DNA for the CDR3: TGTGCCAGCAGCCCACAGAGGACTAGCGGGATGTGGTCATACAATGAGCAGTTCTTC. Protein product: CASSPQRTSGMWSYNEQFF.

The chain recombines TRBV10-2 with TRBJ2-1; D may be TRBD2 (5 bases). This CDR3 is built from 14 residues. Between the trimmed V and J ends, which lost 0 bases and 14 bases, there was a span of 17 bases. Germline V lookup: CDR1 WSHSY, CDR2 SAAADI. The CDR3 bases are TGCGCCAGCAGTGAGTCTTTGGGGTACGGGGAGAAGTTCTTC. This encodes CASSESLGYGEKFF.

V gene TRBV5-6 combines with J gene TRBJ2-7; D ambiguous. The CDR3 covers 11 residues. V gave up 1 base and J gave up 5 bases, with 4 bases separating them. CDR1 SGHDT and CDR2 YYEEEE come from the germline V gene. CDR3 in DNA: TGTGCCAGCAGCTTGTTCCACGAGCAGTACTTC. This gives the protein CASSLFHEQYF.

The chain combines TRBV5-8 with TRBJ2-5; D tentatively reads TRBD1 or TRBD2 (7 bases each). Per the germline V gene, CDR1 is SGHTS and CDR2 is YDEGEE. The CDR3 runs 14 residues. V was cut by 4 bases and J by 5 bases, with 15 bases left in between. The CDR3 coding sequence is TGTGCCAGCAGCCCTGACAGGGAGGGGGAGACCCAGTACTTC. Translated, it gives CASSPDREGETQYF.

J is TRBJ2-5 and V is TRBV29-1; TRBD2 matches at 7 bases. Germline values: CDR1 SQVTM, CDR2 ANQGSEA. This CDR3 has 14 amino acids. Trimming cost V 4 bases and J 1 base; bases outside gene matches: 6. For the CDR3, the DNA is TGCAGCGTTGGGAGTAGCGGGTCCCAAGAGACCCAGTACTTC. Protein product: CSVGSSGSQETQYF.

The chain carries TRBV6-4 and TRBJ2-1; D is undetermined. The length of the CDR3 is 16 residues. Germline V gene lookup returns CDR1 MRHNA and CDR2 SNTAGT. V lost 2 bases and J 0 bases, leaving 11 bases between the germline ends. Here the CDR3 DNA reads TGTGCCAGCAGTGACGGGCGGACGCTCTCCTACAATGAGCAGTTCTTC. Translation gives CASSDGRTLSYNEQFF.

This chain links TRBV7-2 with TRBJ2-2; 8 bases map to TRBD1. Germline CDR1 SGHTA, CDR2 FQGNSA. J gave up 3 bases and V 5 bases, and 2 bases lay outside the gene matches. The CDR3 sequence is 14 residues long. CDR3 nucleotides: TGTGCCAGCAGCGCGGACAGGGACACCGGGGAGCTGTTTTTT. Translating gives CASSADRDTGELFF.

Note on this clone: The junction departs from the called germline gene at one end, perhaps through a read error. The chain is built from TRBV19 and TRBJ2-1; 14 nucleotides match TRBD2. CDR3 length: 18 amino acids. CDR1 and CDR2 from the germline V gene are LNHDA and SQIVND (reference sequence). The CDR3 is CASSIGFGTSGRGNEQFF. The CDR3 region has the DNA TGTGCCAGCAGTATAGGGTTTGGGACTAGCGGGAGAGGAAATGAGCAGTTCTTC.

The chain has TRBV25-1 and TRBJ2-2; 10 bases match TRBD2. The CDR3 runs to 16 residues. In germline, CDR1 is MGHDK, CDR2 SYGVNS. V lost 5 bases and J lost 7; bases outside the gene matches: 10. CDR3 region: CASSHGVAGGRGELFF. The CDR3 DNA sequence: TGTGCCAGCAGTCACGGGGTAGCGGGAGGACGCGGGGAGCTGTTTTTT.

This clone appeared once. The J gene is TRBJ1-2, the V gene TRBV18; 7 bases are a match to TRBD1. V lost 3 bases to trimming and J lost 6 bases; unmatched junction nucleotides: 7. The CDR3 runs to 14 residues. Germline values: CDR1 KGHSH, CDR2 LQKENI. CDR3 coding DNA: TGTGCCAGCTCACCGATTCAGGGGGAAGATGGCTACACCTTC. As protein: CASSPIQGEDGYTF.

This clone came up a few times. CDR3 coding DNA: TGTGCCTGGAGGCAGGAAACCTACGAGCAGTACTTC. It is translated as CAWRQETYEQYF. The chain combines TRBV30 with TRBJ2-7; no clear D. The germline CDR1 and CDR2 sequences are GTSNPN and SVGIG (reference sequence). The CDR3 spans 12 residues. The germline V and J ends were trimmed by 3 bases and 2 bases, with 8 bases remaining between them.

This clone was detected only a few times. The chain is built from TRBV5-5 and TRBJ1-5; no definite D call. From germline, CDR1 is SGHKS and CDR2 YYEKEE (reference sequence). V was shortened by 1 base and J by 5 bases, with 7 bases between the two germline ends. The CDR3 consists of 13 residues. CDR3 nucleotide sequence: TGTGCCAGCAGCTTGACAGCTGATCAGCCCCAGCATTTT. Encoded protein: CASSLTADQPQHF.

This chain connects TRBV29-1 to TRBJ2-7; D not certain. Germline V gene lookup returns CDR1 SQVTM and CDR2 ANQGSEA. The CDR3 length is 16 residues. The V and J ends lost 4 bases and 0 bases respectively, with 19 bases between them. The CDR3 is CSVADRHPASSYEQYF. CDR3 in DNA: TGCAGCGTTGCGGATCGTCATCCAGCTAGCTCCTACGAGCAGTACTTC.

This clone showed up many times. This CDR3 is CATSRDLVRAFSGTGGTGELFF. The DNA of the CDR3 is TGTGCCACCAGCAGAGATCTAGTGCGGGCCTTTTCCGGGACAGGGGGGACCGGGGAGCTGTTTTTT. The V and J genes are TRBV15 and TRBJ2-2, with 11 bases fitting TRBD1. This CDR3 has 22 residues. The V and J ends lost 0 bases and 5 bases, in that order; junction bases with no gene match: 20. Germline values: CDR1 LNHNV, CDR2 YYDKDF (reference sequence).

This chain uses TRBV28 with TRBJ1-5; D is undetermined. V lost 2 bases, J lost 7 bases, and 12 bases lay in between. The CDR3 spans 14 residues. Looked up from germline, CDR1 is MDHEN and CDR2 is SYDVKM. This CDR3 is CASSLHGNGQPQHF. DNA of the CDR3: TGTGCCAGCAGTTTACACGGTAATGGACAGCCCCAGCATTTT.

The chain has TRBV10-1 and TRBJ2-5; no reliable D call. The V end was cut by 10 bases, the J end by 13 bases, with 16 bases between. The CDR3 is made up of 10 amino acids. In germline, CDR1 is WNHNN, CDR2 SYGVQD (reference sequence). CDR3 sequence reads: CATNVRVWYF. The DNA of the CDR3 is TGCGCCACGAATGTTAGAGTATGGTACTTC.

Turning to this clone: The sample has other DNA sequences that encode this CDR3 too. The genes are TRBV5-1 and TRBJ2-7, with 8 bases identical to TRBD1. This CDR3 has 15 residues. V was clipped by 1 base and J by 2 bases; unmatched bases: 5. The germline gives CDR1 SGHRS, CDR2 YFSETQ. The CDR3 protein is CASSLLGQGPYEQYF. CDR3 nucleotide sequence: TGCGCCAGCAGCTTGCTAGGACAGGGCCCCTACGAGCAGTACTTC. Full variable domain (rest looked up from reference TRBV5-1 and TRBJ2-7): KAGVTQTPRYLIKTRGQQVTLSCSPISGHRSVSWYQQTPGQGLQFLFEYFSETQRNKGNFPGRFSGRQFSNSRSEMNVSTLELGDSALYLCASSLLGQGPYEQYFGPGTRLTVT.

As concerns this clone: The identical CDR3 is also encoded by other nucleotide sequences in the sample. The chain links TRBV18 to TRBJ1-4; 8 bases agree with TRBD1. The V gene's germline CDR1 is KGHSH and CDR2 LQKENI. The CDR3 runs 15 residues. Trimming took 0 bases from V and 5 from J; bases not matched to a gene: 2. CDR3 protein: CASSPPGQGNEKLFF. The CDR3 region has the DNA TGTGCCAGCTCACCACCCGGACAGGGAAATGAAAAACTGTTTTTT.

The chain joins TRBV28 to TRBJ1-5, with D possibly being TRBD1 (5 bases). Germline CDR1 MDHEN, CDR2 SYDVKM. There are 12 residues in the CDR3. The V end lost 5 bases, the J end lost 11 bases, and 13 bases lay between the germline ends. The CDR3 nucleotides read TGTGCCAGCAGTCCCAGGGTGATGACCCAGCATTTT. Its translation is CASSPRVMTQHF.

The CDR3 loop is CASSKVSTGTRNYNEQFF. CDR3 nucleotide sequence: TGTGCCAGCAGCAAAGTTTCCACCGGGACTCGAAACTACAATGAGCAGTTCTTC. The rearrangement uses TRBV7-2 and TRBJ2-1; maybe TRBD2 (6 bases). CDR1 is SGHTA and CDR2 is FQGNSA in the germline V gene. The CDR3 spans 18 residues. V lost 5 bases to trimming and J lost 3 bases, with 23 bases between them.

This rearrangement joins TRBV5-1 to TRBJ2-2, with TRBD1 matching 8 bases. Per the germline V gene, CDR1 is SGHRS and CDR2 is YFSETQ. The CDR3 spans 14 residues. J gave up 9 bases and V 3 bases, and 7 bases lay outside the gene matches. CDR3 sequence: CASSWDRNSRELFF. CDR3 DNA sequence: TGCGCCAGCAGCTGGGACAGGAACAGCCGGGAGCTGTTTTTT.

The chain combines TRBV18 with TRBJ1-1; D is perhaps TRBD1 (6 bases). V dropped 3 bases and J dropped 1 base, with 12 bases sitting between them. This CDR3 comprises 15 residues. Germline CDR1 reads KGHSH; CDR2 reads LQKENI. CDR3: CASSPSGGSNTEAFF. The CDR3 DNA reads as TGTGCCAGCTCACCGTCGGGGGGCTCGAACACTGAAGCTTTCTTT.

The chain has TRBV6-1 and TRBJ2-4; TRBD2 might be the D (6 bases). CDR1 MNHNS and CDR2 SASEGT come from the germline V gene. The CDR3 loop spans 13 amino acids. V shed 4 bases and J shed 6 bases, with 10 bases lying between them. In DNA form, the CDR3 reads TGTGCCAGCAGTGTATGGGGAGGAAACATTCAGTACTTC. Its protein is CASSVWGGNIQYF.

J is TRBJ2-5 and V is TRBV11-2; D possibly corresponds to TRBD2 (5 bases). The CDR3 has 16 amino acids. The V gene lost 2 bases and the J gene lost 3 bases, with 16 bases spanning the gap. The germline V gene has CDR1 SGHAT and CDR2 FQNNGV. The CDR3 coding sequence is TGTGCCAGCAGCTTAATAATCGGGCCCGGGAAAGAGACCCAGTACTTC. It codes for CASSLIIGPGKETQYF.